The 23 T cell receptor beta chains given below trace back to one sample, sequenced in a study of blood T cells in healthy people across ages (dated by TCRdb to about 2015). Libraries were prepared through 5' RACE. Reads for this sample came from an Illumina HiSeq 2500. A second PCR of about 6 to 12 cycles was run with a J-beta primer mix and a sample-barcoded 5' primer. The public reads were quality trimmed at Q25 with fastp and then assembled into clones with MiXCR by TCRdb, keeping productive beta chains. Entries that share a CDR3 protein sequence are merged under the most common genes and DNA. Present in this sample are over 1.5 million distinct CDR3 sequences, about 49% of which were seen just once. The ten largest clonotypes hold approximately 2.1% of the sample. The sample comprised blood. Source of these receptors: a woman in her 40s in good health.

The chain joins TRBV6-1 to TRBJ2-7; 7 bases align to TRBD1. CDR1 MNHNS and CDR2 SASEGT come from the germline V gene. The CDR3 is 15 residues long. The V segment lost 7 bases and the J segment 3 bases; nucleotides outside the gene matches: 12. The CDR3 loop reads CASKGLGGEFYEQYF. The CDR3 bases are TGTGCCAGCAAGGGGTTAGGGGGCGAATTCTACGAGCAGTACTTC.

This chain connects TRBV27 to TRBJ2-1, with a weak D call TRBD2 (6 bases). The germline V gene encodes CDR1 MNHEY and CDR2 SMNVEV (reference sequence). V shed 6 bases and J shed 0 bases, with 9 bases lying between them. This CDR3 comprises 14 residues. The CDR3 spells CASRYGGSYNEQFF. The CDR3 coding sequence is TGTGCCAGCAGATACGGGGGCTCCTACAATGAGCAGTTCTTC.

This sequence joins TRBV29-1 and TRBJ1-2, with D maybe TRBD1 (5 bases). The CDR3 is made up of 14 amino acids. The germline gives CDR1 SQVTM, CDR2 ANQGSEA. Trimming took 5 bases from V and 1 from J, leaving 14 bases between them. CDR3 protein: CSVSNPDSNYGYTF. The CDR3 coding sequence is TGCAGCGTTAGTAACCCTGACAGTAACTATGGCTACACCTTC.

The chain has TRBV10-1 and TRBJ1-1, with 7 bases identical to TRBD1. This CDR3 comprises 15 residues. Germline-derived CDR1 and CDR2 are WNHNN and SYGVQD (reference sequence). V trimming: 3 bases; J trimming: 1 base; junction bases outside the gene matches: 5. CDR3: CASSDTGAANTEAFF. CDR3 DNA sequence: TGCGCCAGCAGTGATACAGGGGCGGCGAACACTGAAGCTTTCTTT.

The rearrangement links TRBV12-3 or TRBV12-4 to TRBJ2-7, with D possibly being TRBD1 (6 bases). This CDR3 has 13 amino acids. Trimming removed 7 bases at V and 0 bases at J, with 10 bases between. The CDR3 DNA is TGTGCCAGCAACAGGGTTAACTCCTACGAGCAGTACTTC. Translation: CASNRVNSYEQYF.

The table lists this clonotype with a few counts. The chain recombines TRBV27 with TRBJ2-1; 7 bases fit TRBD1. The germline CDR1 and CDR2 sequences are MNHEY and SMNVEV (reference sequence). V lost 5 bases to trimming and J lost 0 bases; unmatched junction nucleotides: 4. This CDR3 is 15 amino acids long. This CDR3 reads CASSLQGNSYNEQFF. CDR3 coding DNA: TGTGCCAGCAGTCTACAGGGGAACTCCTACAATGAGCAGTTCTTC.

This clonotype was counted a few times. The V call is TRBV20-1, the J call TRBJ2-1; possibly TRBD1 for D (6 bases). Germline V gene sequence: CDR1 DFQATT, CDR2 SNEGSKA (reference sequence). The V end was cut by 0 bases, the J end by 6 bases, with 18 bases between. The CDR3 is 16 amino acids. The CDR3 loop reads CSARDPGTFRGNEQFF. The CDR3 DNA follows: TGCAGTGCTAGAGATCCAGGGACATTTAGGGGCAATGAGCAGTTCTTC.

A few counts support this clonotype. The chain uses TRBV5-1 and TRBJ2-5, with 8 nucleotides matching TRBD2. Germline assignment: CDR1 SGHRS and CDR2 YFSETQ. The J segment lost 5 bases and the V segment lost 0 bases, leaving 6 bases of the junction unmatched. The CDR3 has 15 amino acids. CDR3 DNA: TGCGCCAGCAGCTTGGCCGGGGGGGCCCATGAGACCCAGTACTTC. Translated, it gives CASSLAGGAHETQYF.

V and J are TRBV4-2 and TRBJ2-1; D may be TRBD2 (5 bases). Germline values: CDR1 LGHNA, CDR2 YNFKEQ. This CDR3 comprises 15 residues. Between the trimmed V and J ends, which lost 0 bases and 2 bases, there was a span of 8 bases. The CDR3 DNA sequence: TGTGCCAGCAGCCAAGACGGGAATACCTACAATGAGCAGTTCTTC. Its protein product is CASSQDGNTYNEQFF.

This clonotype was seen only a few times. V and J are TRBV20-1 and TRBJ2-3, with TRBD2 as a possible D gene (7 bases). The CDR3 length is 16 residues. The V gene lost 4 bases and the J gene lost 0 bases, with 17 bases spanning the gap. The germline CDR1 and CDR2 sequences are DFQATT and SNEGSKA (reference sequence). The DNA for the CDR3 is TGCAGTGCTACAAGGACCCGGGGGGCGAGCACAGATACGCAGTATTTT. Translated, it gives CSATRTRGASTDTQYF.

The table lists this clonotype with a few counts. The chain joins TRBV7-2 to TRBJ1-6; D is undetermined. V lost 1 base and J lost 4, with 11 bases in between. The CDR3 extends over 16 amino acids. The germline gives CDR1 SGHTA, CDR2 FQGNSA. The CDR3, as DNA: TGTGCCAGCAGCTTAGAGGCAGGAGGATATAATTCACCCCTCCACTTT. It specifies CASSLEAGGYNSPLHF.

The rearrangement joins TRBV7-6 to TRBJ1-5; 7 nucleotides line up with TRBD1. Germline CDR1 and CDR2: SGHVS and FNYEAQ. Losses at the gene ends were 0 bases for V and 8 bases for J; bases not matched to a gene: 4. This CDR3 is 14 amino acids long. The CDR3 sequence is CASSLAQGGKPQHF. In nucleotides, the CDR3 is TGTGCCAGCAGCTTAGCCCAGGGGGGTAAGCCCCAGCATTTT.

In this sample, this clonotype turned up many times. V and J are TRBV6-6 and TRBJ1-2, with D maybe TRBD1 (5 bases). This CDR3 spans 14 amino acids. The germline V and J ends were trimmed by 4 bases and 1 base, with 10 bases remaining between them. Germline values: CDR1 MNHNY, CDR2 SVGAGI (reference sequence). CDR3 loop: CASSFTTVNYGYTF. In DNA form, the CDR3 reads TGTGCCAGCAGTTTCACGACAGTTAACTATGGCTACACCTTC.

In its sample, this clonotype was seen many times. V usage is TRBV10-3 and J usage is TRBJ2-7; no clear D. The ends were cut back, 3 bases at V and 0 bases at J, with 3 bases in the middle. From germline, CDR1 is ENHRY and CDR2 SYGVKD. The CDR3 covers 12 residues. For the CDR3, the DNA is TGTGCCATCAGTGACAGCTCCTACGAGCAGTACTTC. Protein: CAISDSSYEQYF.

The V and J genes are TRBV6-1 and TRBJ1-1, with a tentative D call TRBD1 (5 bases). The CDR3 runs to 17 residues. Trimming pared 10 bases from V and 4 bases from J, leaving 28 bases between. Germline CDR1 reads MNHNS; CDR2 reads SASEGT. In DNA form, the CDR3 reads TGTGCCAACAGGCGGGGATATTGGCAGGGCCATGGCACTGAAGCTTTCTTT. The encoded protein is CANRRGYWQGHGTEAFF.

Concerning this clonotype: The junction departs from the called germline gene at one end, perhaps through a read error. J is TRBJ2-7 and V is TRBV4-3, with TRBD2 as a possible D gene (6 bases). The CDR3 consists of 16 residues. Germline CDR1 is LGHNA and CDR2 is YSLEER. The CDR3 sequence: CASNQDARGLPYEQYF. The CDR3 nucleotides read TGCGCCAGCAACCAAGATGCTAGGGGACTCCCCTACGAGCAGTACTTC.

This clonotype has just a few counts. V and J are TRBV27 and TRBJ2-7; D is unresolved. The V end was cut by 0 bases, the J end by 5 bases, with 5 bases between. The CDR3 spans 12 residues. CDR1 and CDR2 (germline): MNHEY, SMNVEV (reference sequence). The CDR3 DNA sequence: TGTGCCAGCAGTTTATCAGGGCACGAGCAGTACTTC. Amino acids: CASSLSGHEQYF.

This chain joins TRBV12-3 or TRBV12-4 and TRBJ2-5; D might be TRBD2 (7 bases). V was pared by 7 bases and J by 1 base, with 16 bases between. The CDR3 contains 15 residues. CDR3 protein: CASNLGGGLQETQYF. The CDR3 DNA sequence: TGTGCCAGCAACTTGGGCGGGGGCCTCCAAGAGACCCAGTACTTC.

The rearrangement uses TRBV29-1 and TRBJ2-2; perhaps TRBD1 as D (6 bases). CDR3 length equals 15 residues. Germline V CDR1 and CDR2: SQVTM, ANQGSEA. Trimming took off 7 bases at V and 4 bases at J, with 19 bases between the two ends. The CDR3: CSGGAARGGTGELFF. CDR3 DNA: TGCAGCGGGGGTGCGGCCAGGGGTGGCACCGGGGAGCTGTTTTTT.

In its sample, this clonotype was seen a few times. The J gene is TRBJ2-4, the V gene TRBV7-2; weak D call: TRBD2 (5 bases). This CDR3 region has 16 residues. CDR1 SGHTA and CDR2 FQGNSA come from the germline V gene. V was shortened by 4 bases and J by 0 bases, with 13 bases between the two germline ends. CDR3 protein: CASSSRLTVAKNIQYF. In nucleotides, the CDR3 is TGTGCCAGCAGCTCACGACTAACCGTAGCCAAAAACATTCAGTACTTC.

The V and J genes are TRBV9 and TRBJ2-5; 13 positions agree with TRBD2. J was trimmed by 11 bases and V by 5 bases; bases with no gene match: 9. Per the germline V gene, CDR1 is SGDLS and CDR2 is YYNGEE. CDR3 length equals 14 residues. Here the CDR3 reads CASRKGLAGNEQYF. DNA of the CDR3: TGTGCCAGCAGGAAGGGACTAGCGGGGAATGAGCAGTACTTC.

This clonotype has more than one count but fewer than ten. The chain carries TRBV11-2 and TRBJ2-3; TRBD2 agrees at 9 bases. There are 16 residues in the CDR3. Germline CDR1 SGHAT, CDR2 FQNNGV. Trimming took 0 bases from V and 5 from J; bases not matched to a gene: 6. CDR3 nucleotide sequence: TGTGCCAGCAGCTTAGACGGCGGGGGGGCCGGAGATACGCAGTATTTT. This gives the protein CASSLDGGGAGDTQYF. Supplemented by reference TRBV11-2 and TRBJ2-3, the full variable domain reads EAGVAQSPRYKIIEKRQSVAFWCNPISGHATLYWYQQILGQGPKLLIQFQNNGVVDDSQLPKDRFSAERLKGVDSTLKIQPAKLEDSAVYLCASSLDGGGAGDTQYFGPGTRLTVL.

V is TRBV27 and J is TRBJ1-1; maybe TRBD1 (5 bases). V was cut by 6 bases and J by 6 bases, with 11 bases left in between. CDR1 is MNHEY, CDR2 SMNVEV, per germline (reference sequence). The CDR3 has 12 amino acids. CDR3 amino acids: CASRAGGSEAFF. CDR3 nucleotide sequence: TGTGCCAGCAGGGCCGGGGGGTCTGAAGCTTTCTTT.